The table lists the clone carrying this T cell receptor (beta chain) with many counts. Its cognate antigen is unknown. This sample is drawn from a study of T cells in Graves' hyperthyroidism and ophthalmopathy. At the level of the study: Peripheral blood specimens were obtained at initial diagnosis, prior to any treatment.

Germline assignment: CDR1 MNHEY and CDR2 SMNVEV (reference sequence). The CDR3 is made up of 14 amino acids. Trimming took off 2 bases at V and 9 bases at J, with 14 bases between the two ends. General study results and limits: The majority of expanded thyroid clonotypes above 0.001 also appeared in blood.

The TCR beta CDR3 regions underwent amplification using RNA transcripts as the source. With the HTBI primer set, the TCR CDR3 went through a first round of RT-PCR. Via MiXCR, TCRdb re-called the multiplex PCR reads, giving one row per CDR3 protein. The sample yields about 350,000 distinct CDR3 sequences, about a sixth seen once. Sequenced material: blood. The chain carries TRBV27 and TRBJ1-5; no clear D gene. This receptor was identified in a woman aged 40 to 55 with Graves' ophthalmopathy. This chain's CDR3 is CASSLMAAISPQHF. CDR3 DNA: TGTGCCAGCAGTTTAATGGCAGCTATCTCGCCCCAGCATTTT.